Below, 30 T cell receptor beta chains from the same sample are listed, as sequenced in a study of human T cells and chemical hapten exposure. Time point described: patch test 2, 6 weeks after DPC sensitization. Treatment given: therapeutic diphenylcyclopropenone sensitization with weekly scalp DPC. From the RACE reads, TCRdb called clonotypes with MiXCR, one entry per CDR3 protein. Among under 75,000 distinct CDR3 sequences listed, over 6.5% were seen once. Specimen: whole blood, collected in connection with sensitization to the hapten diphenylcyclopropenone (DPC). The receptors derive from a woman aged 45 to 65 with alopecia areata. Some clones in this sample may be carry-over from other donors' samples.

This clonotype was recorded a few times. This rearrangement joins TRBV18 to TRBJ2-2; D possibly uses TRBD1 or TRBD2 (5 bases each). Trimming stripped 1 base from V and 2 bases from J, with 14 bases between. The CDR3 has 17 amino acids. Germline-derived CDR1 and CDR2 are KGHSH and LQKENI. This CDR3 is CASSPLFPGPNTGELFF. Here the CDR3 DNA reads TGTGCCAGCTCACCACTCTTCCCGGGGCCCAACACCGGGGAGCTGTTTTTT.

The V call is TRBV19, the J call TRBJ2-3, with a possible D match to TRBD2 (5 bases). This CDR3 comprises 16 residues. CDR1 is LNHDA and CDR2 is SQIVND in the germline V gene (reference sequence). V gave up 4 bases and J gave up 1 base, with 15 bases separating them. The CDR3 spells CASSTTRRKGTDTQYF. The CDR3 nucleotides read TGTGCCAGTAGTACTACAAGGAGGAAGGGCACAGATACGCAGTATTTT.

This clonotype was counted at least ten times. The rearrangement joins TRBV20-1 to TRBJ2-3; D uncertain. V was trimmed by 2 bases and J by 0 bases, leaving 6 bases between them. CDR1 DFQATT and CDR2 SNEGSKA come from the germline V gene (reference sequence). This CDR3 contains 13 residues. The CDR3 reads CSARQTSTDTQYF. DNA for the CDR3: TGCAGTGCTAGACAGACGAGCACAGATACGCAGTATTTT.

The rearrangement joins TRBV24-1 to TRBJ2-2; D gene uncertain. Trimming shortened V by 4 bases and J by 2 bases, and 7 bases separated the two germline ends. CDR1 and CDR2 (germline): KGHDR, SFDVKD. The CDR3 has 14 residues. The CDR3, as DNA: TGTGCCACCAGTGACGCTGAAAACACCGGGGAGCTGTTTTTT. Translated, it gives CATSDAENTGELFF.

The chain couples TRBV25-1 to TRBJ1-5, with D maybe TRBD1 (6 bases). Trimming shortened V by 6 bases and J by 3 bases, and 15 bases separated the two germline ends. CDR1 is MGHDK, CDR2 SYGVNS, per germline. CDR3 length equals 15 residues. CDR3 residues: CASRPRGGFNQPQHF. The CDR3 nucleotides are TGTGCCAGCAGGCCTAGGGGGGGTTTCAATCAGCCCCAGCATTTT.

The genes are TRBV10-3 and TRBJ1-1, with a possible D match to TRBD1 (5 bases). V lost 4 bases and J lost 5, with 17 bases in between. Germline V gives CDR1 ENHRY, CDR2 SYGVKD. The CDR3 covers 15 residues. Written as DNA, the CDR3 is TGTGCCATCAGTGCAACAGGTGGGCTTGGGACTGAAGCTTTCTTT. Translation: CAISATGGLGTEAFF.

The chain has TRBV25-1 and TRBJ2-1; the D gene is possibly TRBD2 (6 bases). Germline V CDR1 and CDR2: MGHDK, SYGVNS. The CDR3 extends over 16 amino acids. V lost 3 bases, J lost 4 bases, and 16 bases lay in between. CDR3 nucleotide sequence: TGTGCCAGCAGTGACAGCGGGCGCCAACTTTACAATGAGCAGTTCTTC. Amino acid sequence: CASSDSGRQLYNEQFF.

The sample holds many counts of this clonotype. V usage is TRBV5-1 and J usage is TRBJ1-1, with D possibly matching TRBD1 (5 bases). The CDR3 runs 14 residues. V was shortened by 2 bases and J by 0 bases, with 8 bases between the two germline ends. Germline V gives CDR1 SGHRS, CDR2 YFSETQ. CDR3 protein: CASSFGTLNTEAFF. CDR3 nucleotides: TGCGCCAGCAGCTTCGGGACCTTGAACACTGAAGCTTTCTTT.

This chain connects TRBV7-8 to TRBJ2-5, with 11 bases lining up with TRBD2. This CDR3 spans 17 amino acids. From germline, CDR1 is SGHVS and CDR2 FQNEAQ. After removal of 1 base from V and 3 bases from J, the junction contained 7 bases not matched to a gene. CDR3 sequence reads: CASSLGIAGGPEETQYF. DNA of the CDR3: TGTGCCAGCAGCTTAGGGATAGCGGGAGGGCCGGAAGAGACCCAGTACTTC.

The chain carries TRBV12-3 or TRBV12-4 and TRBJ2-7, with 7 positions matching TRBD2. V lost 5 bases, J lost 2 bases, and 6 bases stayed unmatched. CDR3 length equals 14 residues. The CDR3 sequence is CASSPQRGAYEQYF. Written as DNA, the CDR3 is TGTGCCAGCAGTCCTCAGCGGGGTGCCTACGAGCAGTACTTC.

The CDR3 sequence: CASSLEASGSYRTDTQYF. The CDR3 DNA is TGCGCCAGCAGCTTGGAAGCTAGCGGGAGTTACCGGACAGATACGCAGTATTTT. The chain couples TRBV5-1 to TRBJ2-3; 10 nucleotides match TRBD2. The CDR3 has 18 residues. V shed 0 bases and J 3 bases; nucleotides not matched to a gene: 10. Germline V lookup: CDR1 SGHRS, CDR2 YFSETQ.

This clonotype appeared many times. DNA of the CDR3: TGTGCCAGCAGTTTATGGCGGCAGAACACTGAAGCTTTCTTT. It encodes CASSLWRQNTEAFF. V is TRBV27 and J is TRBJ1-1; D is ambiguous. CDR1 and CDR2 (germline): MNHEY, SMNVEV (reference sequence). V was cut by 1 base and J by 1 base, with 7 bases left in between. This CDR3 region has 14 residues.

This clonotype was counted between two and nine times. In DNA, the CDR3 is TGTGCCAGCAGTGGGGGGGGGACAGGTCTACTGGAGCAGTACTTC. Protein sequence: CASSGGGTGLLEQYF. The gene calls are TRBV28 and TRBJ2-7, with D possibly matching TRBD1 (8 bases). V lost 5 bases to trimming and J lost 7 bases, with 21 bases between them. The CDR3 has 15 residues. CDR1 and CDR2 from the germline V gene are MDHEN and SYDVKM. The complete variable domain, with remaining parts taken from reference TRBV28 and TRBJ2-7, reads DVKVTQSSRYLVKRTGEKVFLECVQDMDHENMFWYRQDPGLGLRLIYFSYDVKMKEKGDIPEGYSVSREKKERFSLILESASTNQTSMYLCASSGGGTGLLEQYFGPGTRLTVT.

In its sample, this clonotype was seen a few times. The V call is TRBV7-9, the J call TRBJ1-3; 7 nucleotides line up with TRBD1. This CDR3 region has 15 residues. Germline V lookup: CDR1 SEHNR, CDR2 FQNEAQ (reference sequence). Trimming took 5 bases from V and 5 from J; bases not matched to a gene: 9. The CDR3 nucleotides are TGTGCCAGCAGCCTTGGACAGGTCTACCGAAACACCATATATTTT. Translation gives CASSLGQVYRNTIYF.

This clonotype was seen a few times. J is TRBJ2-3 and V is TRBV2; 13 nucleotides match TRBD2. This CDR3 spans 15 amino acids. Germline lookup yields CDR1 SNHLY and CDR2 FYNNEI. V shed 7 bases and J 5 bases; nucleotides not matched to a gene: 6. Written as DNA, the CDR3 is TGTGCCAGCACCGAACTAGCGGGGGGGCAAGATACGCAGTATTTT. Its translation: CASTELAGGQDTQYF.

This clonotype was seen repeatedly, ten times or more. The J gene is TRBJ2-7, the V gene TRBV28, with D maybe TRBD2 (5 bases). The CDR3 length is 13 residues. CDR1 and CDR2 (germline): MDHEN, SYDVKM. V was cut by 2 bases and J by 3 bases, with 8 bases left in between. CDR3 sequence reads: CASSLRGYYEQYF. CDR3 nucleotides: TGTGCCAGCAGTTTACGAGGGTACTACGAGCAGTACTTC.

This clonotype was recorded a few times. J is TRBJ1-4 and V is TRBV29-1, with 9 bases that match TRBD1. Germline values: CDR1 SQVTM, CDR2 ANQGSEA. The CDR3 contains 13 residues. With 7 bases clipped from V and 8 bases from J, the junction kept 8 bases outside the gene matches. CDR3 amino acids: CSGTGQGTEKLFF. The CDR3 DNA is TGCAGCGGCACGGGACAGGGTACCGAAAAACTGTTTTTT.

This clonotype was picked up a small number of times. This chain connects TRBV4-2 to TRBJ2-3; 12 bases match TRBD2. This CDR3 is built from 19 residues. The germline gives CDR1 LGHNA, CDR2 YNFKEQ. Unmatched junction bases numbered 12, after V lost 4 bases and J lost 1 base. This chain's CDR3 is CASSLKLASGGARTDTQYF. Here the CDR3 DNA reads TGTGCCAGCAGCCTAAAGTTGGCTAGCGGGGGGGCGCGCACAGATACGCAGTATTTT.

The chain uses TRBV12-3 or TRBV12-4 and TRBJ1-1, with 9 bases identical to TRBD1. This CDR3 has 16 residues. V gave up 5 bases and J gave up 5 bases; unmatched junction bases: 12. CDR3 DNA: TGTGCCAGCAGTCAACAGGGGGCGAGCATAGGGACTGAAGCTTTCTTT. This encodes CASSQQGASIGTEAFF.

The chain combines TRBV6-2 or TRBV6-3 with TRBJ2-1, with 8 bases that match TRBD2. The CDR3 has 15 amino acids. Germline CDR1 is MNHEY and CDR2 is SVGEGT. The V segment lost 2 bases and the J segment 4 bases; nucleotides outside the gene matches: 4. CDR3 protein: CASSYTASGYNEQFF. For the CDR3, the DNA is TGTGCCAGCAGTTACACGGCTAGCGGGTACAATGAGCAGTTCTTC.

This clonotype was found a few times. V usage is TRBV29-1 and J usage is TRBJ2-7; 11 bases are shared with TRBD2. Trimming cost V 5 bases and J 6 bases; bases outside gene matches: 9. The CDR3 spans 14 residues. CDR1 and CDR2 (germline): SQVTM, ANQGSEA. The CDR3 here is CSVHLLAGASEQYF. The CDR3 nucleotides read TGCAGCGTTCACCTACTAGCGGGAGCGTCCGAGCAGTACTTC.

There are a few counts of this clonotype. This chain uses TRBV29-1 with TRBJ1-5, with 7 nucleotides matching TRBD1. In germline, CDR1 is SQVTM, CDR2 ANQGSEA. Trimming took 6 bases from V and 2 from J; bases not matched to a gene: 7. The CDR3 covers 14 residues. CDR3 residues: CSVRTGDGNQPQHF. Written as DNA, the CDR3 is TGCAGCGTCCGCACAGGGGACGGCAATCAGCCCCAGCATTTT.

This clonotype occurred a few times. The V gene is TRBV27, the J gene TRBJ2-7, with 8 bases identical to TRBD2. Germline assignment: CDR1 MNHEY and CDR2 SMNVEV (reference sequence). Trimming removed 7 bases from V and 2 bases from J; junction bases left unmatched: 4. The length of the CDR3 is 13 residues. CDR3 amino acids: CASTPGLAYEQYF. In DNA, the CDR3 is TGTGCCAGCACTCCGGGACTAGCCTACGAGCAGTACTTC.

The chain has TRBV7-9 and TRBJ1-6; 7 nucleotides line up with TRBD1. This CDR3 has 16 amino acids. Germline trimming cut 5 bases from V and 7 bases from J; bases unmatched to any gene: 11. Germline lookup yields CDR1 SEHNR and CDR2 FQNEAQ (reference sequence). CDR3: CASSTRKGQRNSPLHF. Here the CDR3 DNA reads TGTGCCAGCAGCACCCGAAAGGGACAGCGGAATTCACCCCTCCACTTT.

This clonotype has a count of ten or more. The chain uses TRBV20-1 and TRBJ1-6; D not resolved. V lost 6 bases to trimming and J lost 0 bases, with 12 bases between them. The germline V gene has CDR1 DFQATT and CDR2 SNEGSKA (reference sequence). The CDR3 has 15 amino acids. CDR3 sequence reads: CSAIRTSSYNSPLHF. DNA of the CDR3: TGCAGTGCCATAAGGACGAGCTCCTATAATTCACCCCTCCACTTT.

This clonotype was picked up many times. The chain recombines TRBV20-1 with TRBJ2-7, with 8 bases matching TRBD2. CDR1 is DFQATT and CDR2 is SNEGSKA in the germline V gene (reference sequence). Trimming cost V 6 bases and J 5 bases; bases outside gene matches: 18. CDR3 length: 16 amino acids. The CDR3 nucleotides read TGCAGTGCCAACCCCGTTAGCGGGGACTTGGCAGACGAGCAGTACTTC. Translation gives CSANPVSGDLADEQYF.

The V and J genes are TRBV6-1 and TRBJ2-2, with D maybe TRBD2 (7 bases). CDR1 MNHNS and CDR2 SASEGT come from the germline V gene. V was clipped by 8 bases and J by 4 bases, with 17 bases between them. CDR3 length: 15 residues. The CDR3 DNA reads TGTGCCAGCCGACCAGGGGAGGGGGGCACCGGGGAGCTGTTTTTT. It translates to CASRPGEGGTGELFF.

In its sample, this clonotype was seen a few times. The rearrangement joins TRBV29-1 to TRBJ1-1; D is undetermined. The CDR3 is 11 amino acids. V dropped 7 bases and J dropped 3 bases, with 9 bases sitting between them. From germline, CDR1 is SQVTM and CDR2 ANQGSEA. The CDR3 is CSGTDHTEAFF. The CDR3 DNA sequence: TGCAGCGGGACTGACCACACTGAAGCTTTCTTT. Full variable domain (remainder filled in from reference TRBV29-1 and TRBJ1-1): SAVISQKPSRDICQRGTSLTIQCQVDSQVTMMFWYRQQPGQSLTLIATANQGSEATYESGFVIDKFPISRPNLTFSTLTVSNMSPEDSSIYLCSGTDHTEAFFGQGTRLTVV.

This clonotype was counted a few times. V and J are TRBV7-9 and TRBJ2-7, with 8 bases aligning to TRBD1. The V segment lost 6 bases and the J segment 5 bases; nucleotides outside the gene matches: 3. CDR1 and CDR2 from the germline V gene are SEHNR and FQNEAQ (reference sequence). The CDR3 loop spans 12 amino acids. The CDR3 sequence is CASRQGANEQYF. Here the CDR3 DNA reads TGTGCCAGCAGGCAGGGGGCCAACGAGCAGTACTTC.

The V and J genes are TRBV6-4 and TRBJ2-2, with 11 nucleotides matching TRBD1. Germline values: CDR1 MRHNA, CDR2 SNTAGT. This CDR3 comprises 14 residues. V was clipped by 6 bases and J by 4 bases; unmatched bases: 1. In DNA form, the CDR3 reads TGTGCCAGCAGGGGGACAGGGGGCACCGGGGAGCTGTTTTTT. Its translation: CASRGTGGTGELFF.